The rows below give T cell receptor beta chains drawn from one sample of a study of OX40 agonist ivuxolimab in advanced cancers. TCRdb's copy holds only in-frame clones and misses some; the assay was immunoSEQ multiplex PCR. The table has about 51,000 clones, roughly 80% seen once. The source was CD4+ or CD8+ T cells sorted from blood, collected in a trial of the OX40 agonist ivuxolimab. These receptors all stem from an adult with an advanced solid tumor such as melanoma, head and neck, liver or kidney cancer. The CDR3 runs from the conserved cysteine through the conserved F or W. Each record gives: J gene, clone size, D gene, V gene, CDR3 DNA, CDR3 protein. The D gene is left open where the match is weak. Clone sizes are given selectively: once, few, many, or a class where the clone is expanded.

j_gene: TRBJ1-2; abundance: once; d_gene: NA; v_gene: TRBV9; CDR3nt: TGTGCCAGCAGCGTAGACGGGGGCAGCGGCTACACCTTC; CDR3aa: CASSVDGGSGYTF
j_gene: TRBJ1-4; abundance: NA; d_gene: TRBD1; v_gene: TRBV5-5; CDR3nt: TGTGCCAGCAGCTCTGGGACAGTCAATGAAAAACTGTTTTTT; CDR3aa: CASSSGTVNEKLFF
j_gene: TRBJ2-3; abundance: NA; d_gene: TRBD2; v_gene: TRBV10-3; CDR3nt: TGTGCCATCAGTGAGTCGCTTAGCGGGGGCCCGGCTGCGCAGTATTTT; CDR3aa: CAISESLSGGPAAQYF
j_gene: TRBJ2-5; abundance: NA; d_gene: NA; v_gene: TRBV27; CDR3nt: TGTGCCAGCAGTTTGATAGGGGGGGGCGCGGGCCAAGGGACCCAGTACTTC; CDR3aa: CASSLIGGGAGQGTQYF
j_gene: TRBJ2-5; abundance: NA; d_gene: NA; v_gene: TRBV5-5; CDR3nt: TGTGCCAGCAGCTTGACGGTGGAGACCCAGTACTTC; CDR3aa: CASSLTVETQYF
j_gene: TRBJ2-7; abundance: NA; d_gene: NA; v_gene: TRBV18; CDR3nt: TGTGCCAGCTCAATTCTGGACGTGGACGAGCAGTACTTC; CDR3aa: CASSILDVDEQYF
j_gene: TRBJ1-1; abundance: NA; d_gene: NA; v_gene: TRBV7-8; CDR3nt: TGTGCCAGCAGCCCGGACACGAACACTGAAGCTTTCTTT; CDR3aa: CASSPDTNTEAFF
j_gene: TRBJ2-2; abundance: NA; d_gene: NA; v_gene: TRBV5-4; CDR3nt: TGTGCCAGCAGCCCCCGACAGGAGAACACCGGGGAGCTGTTTTTT; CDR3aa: CASSPRQENTGELFF
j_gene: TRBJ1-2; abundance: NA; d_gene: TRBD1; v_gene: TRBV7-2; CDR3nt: TGTGCCAGCAGCCGGACAGGGGATCACTATGGCTACACCTTC; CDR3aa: CASSRTGDHYGYTF
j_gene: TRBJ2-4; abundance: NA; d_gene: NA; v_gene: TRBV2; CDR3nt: TGTGCCAGCAGTGTGGCGGAGGGGGCGGGAAACATTCAGTACTTC; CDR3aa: CASSVAEGAGNIQYF
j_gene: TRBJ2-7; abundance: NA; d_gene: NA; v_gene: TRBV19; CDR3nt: TGTGCCAGTAGTATCGCGGGCAGGCCCACCTACGAGCAGTACTTC; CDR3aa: CASSIAGRPTYEQYF
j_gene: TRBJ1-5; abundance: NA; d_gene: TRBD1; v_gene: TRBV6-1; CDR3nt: TGTGCCAGCAGCTTAGGGACAGGGGGCTTTCAGCCCCAGCATTTT; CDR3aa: CASSLGTGGFQPQHF
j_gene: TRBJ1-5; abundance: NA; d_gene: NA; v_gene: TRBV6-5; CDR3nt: TGTGCCAGCAGTTCCAGGACCGTGGATCAGCCCCAGCATTTT; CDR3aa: CASSSRTVDQPQHF
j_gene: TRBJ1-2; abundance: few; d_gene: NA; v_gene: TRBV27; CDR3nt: TGTGCCAGCAGTTTATCGGCAGGCTATGGCTACACCTTC; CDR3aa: CASSLSAGYGYTF
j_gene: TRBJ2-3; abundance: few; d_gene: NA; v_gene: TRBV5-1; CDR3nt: TGCGCCAGCAGTCTGTATGGCGCAGATACGCAGTATTTT; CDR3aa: CASSLYGADTQYF
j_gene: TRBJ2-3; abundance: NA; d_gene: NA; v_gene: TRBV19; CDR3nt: TGTGCCAGTAATAGGGGCTGGGGCACAGATACGCAGTATTTT; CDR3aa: CASNRGWGTDTQYF
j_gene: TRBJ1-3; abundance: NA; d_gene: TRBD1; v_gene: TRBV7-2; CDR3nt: TGTGCCAGCAGCTACGCAGGGGGCAGCTCTGGAAACACCATATATTTT; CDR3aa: CASSYAGGSSGNTIYF
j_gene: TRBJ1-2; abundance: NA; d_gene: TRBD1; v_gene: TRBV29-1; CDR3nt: TGCAGCGCCCGGACAGGGGGAACTTATGGCTACACCTTC; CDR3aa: CSARTGGTYGYTF
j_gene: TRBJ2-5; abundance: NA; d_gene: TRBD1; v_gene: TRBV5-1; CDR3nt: TGCGCCAGCAGCTTGGGGCAGGGGGACCAAGAGACCCAGTACTTC; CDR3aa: CASSLGQGDQETQYF
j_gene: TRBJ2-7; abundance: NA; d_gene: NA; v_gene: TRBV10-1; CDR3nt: TGCGCCAGCCTCCGGATAGGAAGGGGTCCAGCCTACGAGCAGTACTTC; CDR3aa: CASLRIGRGPAYEQYF
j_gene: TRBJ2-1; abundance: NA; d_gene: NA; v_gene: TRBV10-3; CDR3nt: TGTGCCATCAGTGAGTCGAGCGCCTTCTTGCAGTTCTTC; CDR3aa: CAISESSAFLQFF
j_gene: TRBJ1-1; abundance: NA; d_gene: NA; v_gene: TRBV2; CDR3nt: TGTGCCAGCAGTGCACTGGAGGACACTGAAGCTTTCTTT; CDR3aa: CASSALEDTEAFF
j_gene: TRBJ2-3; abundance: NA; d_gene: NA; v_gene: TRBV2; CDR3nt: TGTGCCAGCAGGGAACCCGGCGCAGATACGCAGTATTTT; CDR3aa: CASREPGADTQYF
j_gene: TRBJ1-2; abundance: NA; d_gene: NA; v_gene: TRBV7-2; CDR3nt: TGTGCCAGCAGCTTACAAAGGCCTGGCTACACCTTC; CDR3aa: CASSLQRPGYTF
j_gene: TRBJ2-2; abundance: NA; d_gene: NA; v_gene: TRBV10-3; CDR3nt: TGTGCCACTGGAGACCCCACCACCGGGGGCGGGGAGCTGTTTTTT; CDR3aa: CATGDPTTGGGELFF
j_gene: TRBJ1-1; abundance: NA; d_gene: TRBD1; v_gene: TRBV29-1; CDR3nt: TGCAGCGGGGGACAGAATGAAGCTTTCTTT; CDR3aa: CSGGQNEAFF
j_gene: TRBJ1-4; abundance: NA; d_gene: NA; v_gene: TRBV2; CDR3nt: TGTGCCACCAAATCGGGTACAACTAATGAAAAACTGTTTTTT; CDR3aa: CATKSGTTNEKLFF
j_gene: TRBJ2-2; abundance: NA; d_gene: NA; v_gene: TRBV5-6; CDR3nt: TGTGCCAGCAGCTCCCGTCCAGCAGGGGAGCTGTTTTTT; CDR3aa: CASSSRPAGELFF
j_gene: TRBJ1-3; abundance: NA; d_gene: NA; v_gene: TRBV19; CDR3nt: TGTGCCAGTAGTCCCGGGCCGTTCTCTGGAAACACCATATATTTT; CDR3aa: CASSPGPFSGNTIYF
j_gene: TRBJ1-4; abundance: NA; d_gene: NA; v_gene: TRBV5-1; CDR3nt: TGCGCCAGCAGCTTGTCGGCAGGGGCTAATGAAAAACTGTTTTTT; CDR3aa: CASSLSAGANEKLFF
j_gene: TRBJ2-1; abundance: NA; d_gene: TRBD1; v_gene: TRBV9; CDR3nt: TGTGCCAGCAGCGTAGCGAGGGGGCCTTACAATGAGCAGTTCTTC; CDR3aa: CASSVARGPYNEQFF
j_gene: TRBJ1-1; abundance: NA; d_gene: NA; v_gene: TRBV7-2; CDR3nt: TGTGCCAGCAGCCCCCGGGGGGGGATGAGCACTGAAGCTTTCTTT; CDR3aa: CASSPRGGMSTEAFF
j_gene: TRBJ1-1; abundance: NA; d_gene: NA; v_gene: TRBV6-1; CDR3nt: TGTGCCAGCAGTCCCACCTGGTACACGAACACTGAAGCTTTCTTT; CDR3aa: CASSPTWYTNTEAFF
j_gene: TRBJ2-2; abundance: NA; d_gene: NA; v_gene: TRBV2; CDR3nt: TGTGCCAGCAGTGTGACCGACGGCACCGGGGAGCTGTTTTTT; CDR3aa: CASSVTDGTGELFF
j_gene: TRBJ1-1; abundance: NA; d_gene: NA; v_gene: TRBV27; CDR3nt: TGTGCCAGCAGACAAGGCAGGAGAACAACTGAAGCTTTCTTT; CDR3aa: CASRQGRRTTEAFF
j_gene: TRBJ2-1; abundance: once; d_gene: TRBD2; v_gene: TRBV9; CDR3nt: TGTGCCAGCAGCGTCCTAGCGGGGGACTACAATGAGCAGTTCTTC; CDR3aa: CASSVLAGDYNEQFF
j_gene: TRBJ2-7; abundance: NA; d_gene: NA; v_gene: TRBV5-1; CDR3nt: TGCGCCAGCAGCTTGGGTACTGGGAACCCCTACGAGCAGTACTTC; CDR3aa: CASSLGTGNPYEQYF
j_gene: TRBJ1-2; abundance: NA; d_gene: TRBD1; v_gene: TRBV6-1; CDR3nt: TGTGCCAGCAGAACGGACAGGTGGGGCTACACCTTC; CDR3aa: CASRTDRWGYTF
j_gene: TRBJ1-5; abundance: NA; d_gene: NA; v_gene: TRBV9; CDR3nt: TGTGCCAGCAGCGTTACGGGGGCGGGCAATCAGCCCCAGCATTTT; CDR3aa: CASSVTGAGNQPQHF
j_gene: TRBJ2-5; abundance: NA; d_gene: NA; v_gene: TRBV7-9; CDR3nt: TGTGCCAGCAGCGGGGGGGGCCGCGAGACCCAGTACTTC; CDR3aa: CASSGGGRETQYF
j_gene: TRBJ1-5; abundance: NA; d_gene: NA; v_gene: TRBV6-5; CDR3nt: TGTGCCAGCAGTTACCCCAGGGGGCCCCAGCATTTT; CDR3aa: CASSYPRGPQHF
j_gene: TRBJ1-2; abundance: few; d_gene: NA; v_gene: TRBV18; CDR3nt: TGTGCCAGCTCACCACGGACCGCGGCTGGCTATGGCTACACCTTC; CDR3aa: CASSPRTAAGYGYTF
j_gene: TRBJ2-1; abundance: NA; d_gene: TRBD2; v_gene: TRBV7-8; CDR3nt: TGTGCCAGCAGCCCCCGGCGGGGGGGGTACAATGAGCAGTTCTTC; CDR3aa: CASSPRRGGYNEQFF
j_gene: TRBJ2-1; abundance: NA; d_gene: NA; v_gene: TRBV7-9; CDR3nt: TGTGCCAGCAGCTTAGGGGTCTCCTACAATGAGCAGTTCTTC; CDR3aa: CASSLGVSYNEQFF
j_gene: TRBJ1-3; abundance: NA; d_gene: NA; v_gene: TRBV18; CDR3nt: TGTGCCAGCTCCCCGGGACCTACCGCCGGAAACACCATATATTTT; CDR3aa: CASSPGPTAGNTIYF
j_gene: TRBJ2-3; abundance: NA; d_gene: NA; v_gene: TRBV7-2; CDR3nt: TGTGCCAGCAGCTTAGCGAGGACAGATACGCAGTATTTT; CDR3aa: CASSLARTDTQYF
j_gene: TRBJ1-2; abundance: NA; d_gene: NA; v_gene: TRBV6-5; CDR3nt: TGTGCCAGCAGTCCAATCCAGGTTGGCTATGGCTACACCTTC; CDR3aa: CASSPIQVGYGYTF
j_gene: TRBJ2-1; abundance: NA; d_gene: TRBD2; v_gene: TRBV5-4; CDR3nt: TGTGCCAGCAGCTTGGGGAAGCGGGGAGGCAATGAGCAGTTCTTC; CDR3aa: CASSLGKRGGNEQFF
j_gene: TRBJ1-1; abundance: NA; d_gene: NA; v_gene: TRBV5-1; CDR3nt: TGCGCCAGCAGCTTTAATACAGGTCCGAACACTGAAGCTTTCTTT; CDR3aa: CASSFNTGPNTEAFF
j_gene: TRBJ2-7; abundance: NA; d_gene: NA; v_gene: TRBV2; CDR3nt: TGTGCCAGCAGTGTTCAGCGGACCCAGAACGAGCAGTACTTC; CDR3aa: CASSVQRTQNEQYF
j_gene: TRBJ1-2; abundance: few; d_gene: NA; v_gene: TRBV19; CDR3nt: TGTGCCACCACCGGAGACAGGAACTATGGCTACACCTTC; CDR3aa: CATTGDRNYGYTF
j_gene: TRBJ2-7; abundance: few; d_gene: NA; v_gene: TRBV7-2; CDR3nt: TGTGCCAGCAGGTCGCTTGGGACCTCCTACGAGCAGTACTTC; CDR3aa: CASRSLGTSYEQYF
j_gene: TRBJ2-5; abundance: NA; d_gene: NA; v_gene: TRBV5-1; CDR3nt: TGCGCCAGCAGGTGGAAGGGCCAAGAGACCCAGTACTTC; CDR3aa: CASRWKGQETQYF
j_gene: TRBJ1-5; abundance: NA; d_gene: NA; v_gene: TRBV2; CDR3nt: TGTGCCAGCAAACAGTCGCCCGGGGGAAGTCAGCCCCAGCATTTT; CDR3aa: CASKQSPGGSQPQHF
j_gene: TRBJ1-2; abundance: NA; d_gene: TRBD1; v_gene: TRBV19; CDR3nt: TGTGCCAGTAGTCCGGGACAGGTACATGGCTACACCTTC; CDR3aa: CASSPGQVHGYTF
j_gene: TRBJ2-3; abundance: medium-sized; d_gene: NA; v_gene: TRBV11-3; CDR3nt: TGTGCCAGCAGCTTAGTCCGGGGAGATACGCAGTATTTT; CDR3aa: CASSLVRGDTQYF
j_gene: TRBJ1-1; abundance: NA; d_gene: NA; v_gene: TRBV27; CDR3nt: TGTGCCAGCAGTTTGCGGGGGTCCCCGATCACTGAAGCTTTCTTT; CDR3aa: CASSLRGSPITEAFF
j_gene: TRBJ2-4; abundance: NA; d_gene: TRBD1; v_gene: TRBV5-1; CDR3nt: TGCGCCAGCAGCTTGGGACAGGGGGCGGCCAAAAACATTCAGTACTTC; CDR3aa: CASSLGQGAAKNIQYF
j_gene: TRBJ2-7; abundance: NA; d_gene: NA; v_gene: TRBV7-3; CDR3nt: TGTGCCAGCAGCCCCCAACAGGGCGCGCTCTACGAGCAGTACTTC; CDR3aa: CASSPQQGALYEQYF
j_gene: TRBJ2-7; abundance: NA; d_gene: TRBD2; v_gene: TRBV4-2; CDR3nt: TGTGCCAGCAGCCCTTTAACTAGCGGGCCCTCCTACGAGCAGTACTTC; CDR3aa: CASSPLTSGPSYEQYF